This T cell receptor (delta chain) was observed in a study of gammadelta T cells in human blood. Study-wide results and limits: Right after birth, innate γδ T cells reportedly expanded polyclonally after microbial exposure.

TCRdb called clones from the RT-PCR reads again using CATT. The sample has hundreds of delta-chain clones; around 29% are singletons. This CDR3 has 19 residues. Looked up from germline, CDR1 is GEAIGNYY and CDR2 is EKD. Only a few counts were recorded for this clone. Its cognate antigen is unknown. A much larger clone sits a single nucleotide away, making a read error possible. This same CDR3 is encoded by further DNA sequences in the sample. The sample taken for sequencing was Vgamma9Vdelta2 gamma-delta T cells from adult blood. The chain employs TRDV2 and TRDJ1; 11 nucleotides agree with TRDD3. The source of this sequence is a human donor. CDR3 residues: CACDTVSVGDTRNTDKLIF. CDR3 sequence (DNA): TGTGCCTGTGACACCGTCTCAGTGGGGGATACGCGCAACACTGATAAACTCATCTTT.